The entry that follows covers one T cell receptor beta chain sequence. Nominal health characterized the donors when sampled, though unrecorded immune exposures were likely. The PCR contained 60 Vbeta and 13 Jbeta primers. Assay: immunoSEQ multiplex PCR; the TCRdb copy retains only in-frame clones and omits some. Of 150,000 to 200,000 clones listed, 80% are singletons. This sample stems from a study of cytomegalovirus exposure and HLA in healthy donors. This CDR3 is built from 17 residues. Germline lookup yields CDR1 LGHNA and CDR2 YNFKEQ. With 0 bases clipped from V and 3 bases from J, the junction kept 11 bases outside the gene matches.

The sequencing sample was made of PBMCs. The clonotype originates from a girl between 10 and 17 years old in good health and CMV-seropositive. This chain uses TRBV4-2 with TRBJ2-7; 7 nucleotides align to TRBD1. For the CDR3, the DNA is TGTGCCAGCAGCCAAGAAGGGAGTCGGACAGGAAGCTACGAGCAGTACTTC. Its translation: CASSQEGSRTGSYEQYF.